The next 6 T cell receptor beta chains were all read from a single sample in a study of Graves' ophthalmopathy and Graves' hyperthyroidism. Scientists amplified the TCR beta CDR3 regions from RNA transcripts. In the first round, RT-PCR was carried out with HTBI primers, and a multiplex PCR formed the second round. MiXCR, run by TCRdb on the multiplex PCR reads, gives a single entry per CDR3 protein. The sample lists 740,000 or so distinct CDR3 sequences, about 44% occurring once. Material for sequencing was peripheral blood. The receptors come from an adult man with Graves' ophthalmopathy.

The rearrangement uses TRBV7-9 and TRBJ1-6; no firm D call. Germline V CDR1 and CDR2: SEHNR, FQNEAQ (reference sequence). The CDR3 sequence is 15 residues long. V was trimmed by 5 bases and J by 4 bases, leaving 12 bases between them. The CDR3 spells CASSHGPNYNSPLHF. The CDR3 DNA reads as TGTGCCAGCAGCCATGGACCGAATTATAATTCACCCCTCCACTTT. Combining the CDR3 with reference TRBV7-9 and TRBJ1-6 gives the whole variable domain DTGVSQNPRHKITKRGQNVTFRCDPISEHNRLYWYRQTLGQGPEFLTYFQNEAQLEKSRLLSDRFSAERPKGSFSTLEIQRTEQGDSAMYLCASSHGPNYNSPLHFGNGTRLTVT.

CDR3 loop: CASSPLGEEKLFF. The CDR3 DNA sequence: TGTGCCAGCAGCCCCCTGGGGGAAGAAAAACTGTTTTTT. V usage is TRBV7-9 and J usage is TRBJ1-4; a possible D gene is TRBD1 (5 bases). Germline loops: CDR1 SEHNR, CDR2 FQNEAQ (reference sequence). Trimming pared 5 bases from V and 8 bases from J, leaving 12 bases between. This CDR3 has 13 amino acids.

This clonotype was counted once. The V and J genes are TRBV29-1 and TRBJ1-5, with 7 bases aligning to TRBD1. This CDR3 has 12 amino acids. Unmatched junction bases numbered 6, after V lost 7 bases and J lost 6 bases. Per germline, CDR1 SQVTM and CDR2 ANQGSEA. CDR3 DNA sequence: TGCAGCGCCGGACAGGTCGGTCAGCCCCAGCATTTT. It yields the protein CSAGQVGQPQHF.

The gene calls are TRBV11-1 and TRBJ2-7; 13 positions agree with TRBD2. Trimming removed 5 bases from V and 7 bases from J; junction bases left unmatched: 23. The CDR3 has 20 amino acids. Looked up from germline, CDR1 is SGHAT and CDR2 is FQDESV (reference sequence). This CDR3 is CASSKSTPTSGGGKYNEQYF. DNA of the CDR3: TGTGCCAGCAGCAAGAGCACCCCAACTAGCGGGGGGGGGAAGTACAATGAGCAGTACTTC.

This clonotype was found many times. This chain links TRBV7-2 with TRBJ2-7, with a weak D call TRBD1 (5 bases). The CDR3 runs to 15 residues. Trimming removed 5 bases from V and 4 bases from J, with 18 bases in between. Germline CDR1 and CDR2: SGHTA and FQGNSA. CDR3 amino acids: CASSPHGASVYEQYF. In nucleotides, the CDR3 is TGTGCCAGCAGCCCCCATGGGGCTAGTGTTTACGAGCAGTACTTC.

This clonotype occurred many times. In nucleotides, the CDR3 is TGTGCCAGCAGGTGGACAGGGATTGGCTACACCTTC. It codes for CASRWTGIGYTF. The genes are TRBV2 and TRBJ1-2; 8 bases map to TRBD1. The germline V gene has CDR1 SNHLY and CDR2 FYNNEI. CDR3 length: 12 residues. J lost 7 bases, V lost 6 bases, and 4 bases had no gene match.